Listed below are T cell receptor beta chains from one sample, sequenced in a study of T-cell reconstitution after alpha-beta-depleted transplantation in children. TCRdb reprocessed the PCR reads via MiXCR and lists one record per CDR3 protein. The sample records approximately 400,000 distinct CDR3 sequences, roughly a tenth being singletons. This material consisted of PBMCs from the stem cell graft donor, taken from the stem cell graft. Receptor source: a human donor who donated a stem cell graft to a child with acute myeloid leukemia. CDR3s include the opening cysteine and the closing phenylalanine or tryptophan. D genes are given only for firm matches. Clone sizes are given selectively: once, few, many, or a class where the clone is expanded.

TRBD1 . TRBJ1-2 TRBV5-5 CASSPMTGNRGYTF TGTGCCAGCAGCCCTATGACAGGGAACCGCGGCTACACCTTC
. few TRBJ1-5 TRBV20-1 CSASTDNGGNQPQHF TGCAGTGCTAGTACGGACAACGGGGGTAATCAGCCCCAGCATTTT
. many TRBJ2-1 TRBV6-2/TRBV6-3 CASSYSAGRSYNEQFF TGTGCCAGCAGTTATTCGGCGGGTAGATCCTACAATGAGCAGTTCTTC
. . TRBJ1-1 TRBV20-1 CSAGEGLGVNTEAFF TGCAGTGCTGGGGAGGGGTTAGGGGTGAACACTGAAGCTTTCTTT
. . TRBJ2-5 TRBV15 CATSRKGGETQYF TGTGCCACCAGCAGAAAGGGGGGTGAGACCCAGTACTTC
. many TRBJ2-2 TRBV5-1 CASVQQNSGELFF TGCGCCAGCGTTCAACAGAACTCCGGGGAGCTGTTTTTT
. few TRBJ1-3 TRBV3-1 CASSPRDAGNTIYF TGTGCCAGCAGCCCCCGGGACGCCGGAAACACCATATATTTT
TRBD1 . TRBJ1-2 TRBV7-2 CASSSNGQGSGYTF TGTGCCAGCAGCTCCAACGGACAGGGGAGTGGCTACACCTTC
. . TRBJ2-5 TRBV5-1 CASSWGTREETQYF TGCGCCAGCAGCTGGGGGACACGAGAAGAGACCCAGTACTTC
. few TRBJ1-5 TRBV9 CASSEGGGRNQPQHF TGTGCCAGCAGCGAGGGTGGCGGTCGCAATCAGCCCCAGCATTTT
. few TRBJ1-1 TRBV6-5 CASRVRTRNTEAFF TGTGCCAGCAGGGTCAGGACGAGGAACACTGAAGCTTTCTTT
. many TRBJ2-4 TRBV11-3 CASSLGAGIGF TGTGCCAGCAGCTTAGGGGCAGGGATCGGCTTC
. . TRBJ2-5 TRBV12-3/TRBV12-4 CASSSSGGKETQYF .
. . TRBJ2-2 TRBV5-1 CASSPAQSPGELFF TGCGCCAGCAGTCCTGCCCAAAGCCCCGGGGAGCTGTTTTTT
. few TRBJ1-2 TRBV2 CASSEWVTSGGYTF TGTGCCAGCAGTGAATGGGTGACAAGCGGTGGCTACACCTTC
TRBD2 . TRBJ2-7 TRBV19 CASSNYASGRGPEQYF TGTGCCAGTAGTAACTACGCTAGCGGGAGAGGTCCCGAGCAGTACTTC
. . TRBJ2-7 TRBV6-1 CASSRTGFGEQYF TGTGCCAGCAGTCGAACAGGGTTCGGCGAGCAGTACTTC
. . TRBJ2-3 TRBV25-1 CASSELLATGTDTQYF TGTGCCAGCAGTGAATTACTAGCCACCGGCACAGATACGCAGTATTTT
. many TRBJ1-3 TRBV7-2 CASSLQGYGNTIYF TGTGCCAGCAGCTTACAGGGATACGGAAACACCATATATTTT
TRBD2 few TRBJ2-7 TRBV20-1 CSYQSGRSHEQYF TGCAGTTACCAAAGCGGGAGGTCCCACGAGCAGTACTTC
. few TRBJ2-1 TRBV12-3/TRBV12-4 CASSSGEGNEQFF TGTGCCAGCAGTTCAGGGGAGGGCAATGAGCAGTTCTTC
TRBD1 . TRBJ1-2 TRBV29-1 CSVDRATGGNYGYTF TGCAGCGTTGACCGAGCGACAGGGGGCAACTATGGCTACACCTTC
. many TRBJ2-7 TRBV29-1 CSAGQGSYEQYF TGCAGCGCCGGGCAGGGGTCGTACGAGCAGTACTTC
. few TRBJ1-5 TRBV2 CASSSDRWTYQPQHF TGTGCCAGCAGCTCGGACAGATGGACCTATCAGCCCCAGCATTTT
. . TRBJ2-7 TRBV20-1 CSASRATYEQYF TGCAGTGCTAGCCGGGCTACCTACGAGCAGTACTTC
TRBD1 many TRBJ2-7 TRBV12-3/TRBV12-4 CASSLGTGVYEQYF TGTGCCAGCAGTTTAGGGACAGGGGTGTATGAGCAGTACTTC
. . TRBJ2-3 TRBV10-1 CASSEMGVRDTQYF TGCGCCAGCAGTGAGATGGGGGTTCGGGATACGCAGTATTTT
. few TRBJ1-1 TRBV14 CASSNVNTEAFF TGTGCCAGCAGCAATGTGAACACTGAAGCTTTCTTT
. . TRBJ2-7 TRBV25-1 CASSATSQGPYEQYF TGTGCCAGCAGTGCGACCTCCCAGGGTCCCTACGAGCAGTACTTC
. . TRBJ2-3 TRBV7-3 CASSLVDGSTDTQYF TGTGCCAGCAGCTTAGTCGACGGGAGCACAGATACGCAGTATTTT
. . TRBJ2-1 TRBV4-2 CASSQGLLSYNEQFF TGTGCCAGCAGCCAAGGTTTGCTCTCCTACAATGAGCAGTTCTTC
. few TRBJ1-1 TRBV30 CAWMLRGAAEAFF TGTGCCTGGATGCTACGAGGGGCAGCCGAAGCTTTCTTT
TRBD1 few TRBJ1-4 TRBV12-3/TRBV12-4 CASRVRDRGVDDEKLFF TGTGCCAGCAGGGTCCGGGACAGGGGAGTGGATGATGAAAAACTGTTTTTT
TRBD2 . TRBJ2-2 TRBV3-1 CASSQTSGGSAGELFF TGTGCCAGCAGTCAGACTAGCGGGGGGTCCGCCGGGGAGCTGTTTTTT
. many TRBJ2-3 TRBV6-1 CASSDGGGTDTQYF TGTGCCAGCAGTGATGGAGGGGGAACAGATACGCAGTATTTT
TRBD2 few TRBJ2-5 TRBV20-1 CSAISGLAGYQETQYF TGCAGTGCTATTTCCGGACTAGCGGGTTACCAAGAGACCCAGTACTTC
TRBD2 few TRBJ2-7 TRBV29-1 CSGLLAGTHEQYF TGCAGCGGACTACTAGCGGGAACCCACGAGCAGTACTTC
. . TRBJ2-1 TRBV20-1 CSARARLVSYNEQFF TGCAGTGCTAGAGCCCGACTAGTGTCCTACAATGAGCAGTTCTTC
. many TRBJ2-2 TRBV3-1 CASSQVSGFSTGELFF TGTGCCAGCAGCCAAGTGAGTGGGTTTTCCACCGGGGAGCTGTTTTTT
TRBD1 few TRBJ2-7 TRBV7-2 CASSPDRDRSSYEQYF TGTGCCAGCAGCCCAGACCGGGACAGGAGCTCCTACGAGCAGTACTTC
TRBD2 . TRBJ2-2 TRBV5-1 CASSLGLAAGELFF TGCGCCAGCAGCTTGGGACTAGCTGCGGGGGAGCTGTTTTTT
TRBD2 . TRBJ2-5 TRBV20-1 CSAREVTSGTQYF TGCAGTGCTAGAGAGGTCACTAGCGGGACCCAGTACTTC
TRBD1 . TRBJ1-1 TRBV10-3 CANSPGQGSNTEAFF TGTGCCAACTCCCCGGGACAGGGGTCGAACACTGAAGCTTTCTTT
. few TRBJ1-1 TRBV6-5 CASSSARSKNTEAFF TGTGCCAGCAGTTCCGCACGGAGCAAGAACACTGAAGCTTTCTTT
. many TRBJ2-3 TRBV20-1 CSARDPGTDWTDTQYF TGCAGTGCTAGAGATCCAGGGACTGACTGGACAGATACGCAGTATTTT
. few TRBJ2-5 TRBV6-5 CASYRSQETQYF TGTGCCAGCTACAGGAGTCAAGAGACCCAGTACTTC
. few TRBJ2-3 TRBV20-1 CSASGGPGWTQYF TGCAGTGCTAGCGGGGGCCCTGGATGGACGCAGTATTTT
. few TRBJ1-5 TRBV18 CASSPKVGNQPQHF TGTGCCAGCTCACCAAAAGTCGGCAATCAGCCCCAGCATTTT
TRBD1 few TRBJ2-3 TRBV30 CAWSGQGAFTDTQYF TGTGCCTGGAGTGGACAGGGGGCCTTCACAGATACGCAGTATTTT
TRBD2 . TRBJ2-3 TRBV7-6 CASSPVELASYTDTQYF TGTGCCAGCAGCCCCGTTGAACTAGCGTCGTACACAGATACGCAGTATTTT
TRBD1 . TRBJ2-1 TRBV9 CASSVASWDRRGNEQFF TGTGCCAGCAGCGTAGCGTCCTGGGACAGGAGGGGGAATGAGCAGTTCTTC
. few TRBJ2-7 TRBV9 CASSVEAGYSYEQYF TGTGCCAGCAGCGTCGAAGCGGGTTACTCCTACGAGCAGTACTTC